This entry lists 19 T cell receptor beta chains sequenced from one sample in a study of beta chain features in type 1 diabetes (dated by TCRdb to 2016 to 2018). The full study reports these points: A moderate but significant shortening of TCRB CDR3 length was observed in type 1 diabetes patients in all four CD4+ subsets.

The library was produced with the immunoSEQ multiplex PCR assay. The entire isolated RNA was reverse transcribed using the High Capacity cDNA Reverse Transcription Kit, and thus expressed TCRB transcripts were sequenced. TCRdb retrieved this table from immuneACCESS and kept in-frame rearrangements only. Not all clones are present; in checked studies, unresolved V genes account for under half, and no reason is known for the remainder. Present in this sample are around 160,000 clones, roughly 65% of which were seen just once. The ten largest make up approximately 0.089% of the sample. The antigens these receptors bind are not known. Sequencing was done on a sample of naive CD4+ T cells from blood. Reading the label with the study, this specimen's cell subset or site is: true naive CD4+ T cells. All receptors come from a man aged 25 to 40 with type 1 diabetes.

This clone was counted only a few times. This chain links TRBV29-1 with TRBJ2-3, with D possibly being TRBD2 (5 bases). The ends were cut back, 2 bases at V and 4 bases at J, with 13 bases in the middle. The CDR3 sequence is 14 residues long. Per the germline V gene, CDR1 is SQVTM and CDR2 is ANQGSEA. In nucleotides, the CDR3 is TGCAGCGTTGAAAGGGAGAGAAGGTCAGATACGCAGTATTTT. This encodes CSVERERRSDTQYF.

The chain links TRBV9 to TRBJ2-3; the match to TRBD1 covers 8 bases. Looked up from germline, CDR1 is SGDLS and CDR2 is YYNGEE. There are 15 residues in the CDR3. The V and J ends lost 0 bases and 1 base, in that order; junction bases with no gene match: 1. Here the CDR3 reads CASSVGGQGTDTQYF. For the CDR3, the DNA is TGTGCCAGCAGCGTAGGGGGACAGGGCACAGATACGCAGTATTTT.

The chain employs TRBV4-3 and TRBJ2-7, with D hard to call. CDR3 length: 16 amino acids. CDR1 is LGHNA and CDR2 is YSLEER in the germline V gene. Trimming stripped 8 bases from V and 2 bases from J, with 22 bases between. CDR3: CASAPQVILPTYEQYF. CDR3 DNA sequence: TGCGCCAGCGCTCCCCAGGTCATCCTTCCCACCTACGAGCAGTACTTC.

This clone was seen only a few times. The CDR3 nucleotides read TGCGCCAGCGGTTGGAGGGGACCACCCCTCCACTTT. This encodes CASGWRGPPLHF. V gene TRBV5-1 combines with J gene TRBJ1-6; TRBD1 might be the D (5 bases). The germline V and J ends were trimmed by 7 bases and 11 bases, with 13 bases remaining between them. In germline, CDR1 is SGHRS, CDR2 YFSETQ. The CDR3 length is 12 residues. Full variable domain (missing parts from reference TRBV5-1 and TRBJ1-6): KAGVTQTPRYLIKTRGQQVTLSCSPISGHRSVSWYQQTPGQGLQFLFEYFSETQRNKGNFPGRFSGRQFSNSRSEMNVSTLELGDSALYLCASGWRGPPLHFGNGTRLTVT.

The rearrangement uses TRBV7-2 and TRBJ2-2; no firm D call. Germline CDR1 and CDR2: SGHTA and FQGNSA. This CDR3 has 12 amino acids. Trimming left V 2 bases short and J 7 bases short, with 5 bases between. As DNA, the CDR3 is TGTGCCAGCAGCTTATCCCACGGGGAGCTGTTTTTT. Amino acid sequence: CASSLSHGELFF.

This clone was recorded a few times. The CDR3 sequence is CASSERSVSTDTQYF. The CDR3 DNA reads TGTGCCAGCAGTGAACGGAGCGTGAGCACAGATACGCAGTATTTT. This rearrangement joins TRBV2 to TRBJ2-3, with unresolved D. The germline CDR1 and CDR2 sequences are SNHLY and FYNNEI. Trimming shortened V by 2 bases and J by 0 bases, and 9 bases separated the two germline ends. This CDR3 spans 15 amino acids.

The genes are TRBV7-2 and TRBJ2-2, with 7 bases identical to TRBD2. The length of the CDR3 is 13 residues. Germline CDR1 reads SGHTA; CDR2 reads FQGNSA. Trimming removed 4 bases from V and 6 bases from J; junction bases left unmatched: 2. The CDR3 DNA reads as TGTGCCAGCAGCTCAGGACTAGCCGGGGAGCTGTTTTTT. This sequence encodes CASSSGLAGELFF.

This chain links TRBV2 with TRBJ2-7; D possibly matches TRBD1 or TRBD2 (5 bases each). The length of the CDR3 is 13 residues. V was clipped by 4 bases and J by 5 bases, with 12 bases between them. Per the germline V gene, CDR1 is SNHLY and CDR2 is FYNNEI. CDR3 region: CASSVEGRHEQYF. For the CDR3, the DNA is TGTGCCAGCAGTGTCGAGGGACGCCACGAGCAGTACTTC.

The CDR3 region is CASSSWGAAAAQYF. CDR3 bases: TGTGCCAGCAGTTCATGGGGGGCGGCTGCTGCGCAGTATTTT. The chain couples TRBV28 to TRBJ2-3; D may be TRBD1 or TRBD2 (6 bases each). V was pared by 4 bases and J by 10 bases, with 18 bases between. The CDR3 is 14 residues long. Germline CDR1 is MDHEN and CDR2 is SYDVKM.

V gene TRBV30 combines with J gene TRBJ2-2; a weak D match, TRBD2 (6 bases). This CDR3 is 13 amino acids long. V was shortened by 4 bases and J by 3 bases, with 9 bases between the two germline ends. Germline CDR1 and CDR2: GTSNPN and SVGIG (reference sequence). The CDR3 reads CAWTGEHTGELFF. Here the CDR3 DNA reads TGTGCCTGGACGGGAGAGCACACCGGGGAGCTGTTTTTT. The whole variable domain, filled in from reference TRBV30 and TRBJ2-2, reads SQTIHQWPATLVQPVGSPLSLECTVEGTSNPNLYWYRQAAGRGLQLLFYSVGIGQISSEVPQNLSASRPQDRQFILSSKKLLLSDSGFYLCAWTGEHTGELFFGEGSRLTVL.

The rearrangement uses TRBV4-1 and TRBJ2-1; TRBD2 matches at 7 bases. There are 15 residues in the CDR3. V shed 0 bases, J shed 5 bases, and the junction held 4 bases outside the gene matches. Germline CDR1 is MGHRA and CDR2 is YSYEKL. The DNA of the CDR3 is TGCGCCAGCAGCCAAGACGGGGGGTGGGACAATGAGCAGTTCTTC. Translated, it gives CASSQDGGWDNEQFF.

The V call is TRBV4-1, the J call TRBJ2-5; 8 bases line up with TRBD2. This CDR3 region has 17 residues. Germline V gives CDR1 MGHRA, CDR2 YSYEKL. Trimming cost V 0 bases and J 8 bases; bases outside gene matches: 14. As DNA, the CDR3 is TGCGCCAGCAGCCAAGAAGCTTGGAGCGGGGGAACCCAAACCCAGTACTTC. Amino acids: CASSQEAWSGGTQTQYF.

The V call is TRBV6-5, the J call TRBJ2-3; TRBD2 is a possible D gene (5 bases). The CDR3 is made up of 15 amino acids. V was shortened by 3 bases and J by 3 bases, with 13 bases between the two germline ends. Germline V gives CDR1 MNHEY, CDR2 SVGAGI. DNA of the CDR3: TGTGCCAGCAGTTATGGAGACTATGTTACAGATACGCAGTATTTT. Translated, it gives CASSYGDYVTDTQYF.

J is TRBJ2-7 and V is TRBV19; 7 bases fit TRBD1. The V and J ends lost 8 bases and 1 base, in that order; junction bases with no gene match: 5. Per germline, CDR1 LNHDA and CDR2 SQIVND (reference sequence). There are 13 residues in the CDR3. The chain's CDR3 is CASQPGQSYEQYF. The CDR3 bases are TGTGCCAGTCAACCGGGACAGTCCTACGAGCAGTACTTC. Full variable domain (outside the CDR3, taken from reference TRBV19 and TRBJ2-7): DGGITQSPKYLFRKEGQNVTLSCEQNLNHDAMYWYRQDPGQGLRLIYYSQIVNDFQKGDIAEGYSVSREKKESFPLTVTSAQKNPTAFYLCASQPGQSYEQYFGPGTRLTVT.

The chain couples TRBV9 to TRBJ2-1, with TRBD2 identical over 10 bases. V trimming: 0 bases; J trimming: 5 bases; junction bases outside the gene matches: 11. Germline V gene lookup returns CDR1 SGDLS and CDR2 YYNGEE. The CDR3 spans 18 residues. This chain's CDR3 is CASSVEPSGGEKNNEQFF. As DNA, the CDR3 is TGTGCCAGCAGCGTAGAACCTAGCGGGGGCGAAAAAAACAATGAGCAGTTCTTC.

The J gene is TRBJ1-1, the V gene TRBV2, with 9 bases identical to TRBD1. V was pared by 8 bases and J by 4 bases, with 14 bases of the junction left unmatched. This CDR3 is built from 16 residues. Per germline, CDR1 SNHLY and CDR2 FYNNEI. CDR3 bases: TGTGCCAGCGTAAAAGGCGGGACAGGGTTGAGCACTGAAGCTTTCTTT. As protein: CASVKGGTGLSTEAFF.

The chain carries TRBV29-1 and TRBJ2-2, with 8 bases matching TRBD1. Looked up from germline, CDR1 is SQVTM and CDR2 is ANQGSEA. The CDR3 totals 13 residues. Here the CDR3 reads CSSRTGWTGELFF. CDR3 DNA: TGCAGTTCCCGGACAGGGTGGACCGGGGAGCTGTTTTTT.

The chain has TRBV4-3 and TRBJ1-6; 7 bases agree with TRBD1. This CDR3 is built from 14 residues. The trim removed 0 bases at V and 11 bases at J, leaving 4 bases unmatched. Germline lookup yields CDR1 LGHNA and CDR2 YSLEER. CDR3 DNA sequence: TGCGCCAGCAGCCAAGAGGACAGGTCCCCACCCCTCCACTTT. It codes for CASSQEDRSPPLHF.

The V gene is TRBV30, the J gene TRBJ1-2, with D possibly TRBD1 on 5 matching bases. Germline loops: CDR1 GTSNPN, CDR2 SVGIG (reference sequence). With 4 bases removed from V and 8 bases from J, the gap between germline ends came to 17 bases. The CDR3 has 13 residues. In nucleotides, the CDR3 is TGTGCCTGGACCTCCCAGTCAGGGCTGGGCTACACCTTC. It encodes CAWTSQSGLGYTF.